One and the same sample provided the 12 T cell receptor beta chains below, sequenced in a study of OX40 agonist ivuxolimab in advanced cancers. The library was prepared using the immunoSEQ multiplex PCR assay. Held by TCRdb, this immuneACCESS table contains in-frame sequences only and omits some clones. Under half of the omission traces to an unresolved V gene where checked; the cause of the rest is unknown. Counted in this sample were tens of thousands of clones; around four fifths of them appeared once. The ten most abundant clones make up over 5% of the sample. The source was CD4+ or CD8+ T cells sorted from blood, collected in a trial of the OX40 agonist ivuxolimab. The receptors come from an adult with an advanced solid tumor such as melanoma, head and neck, liver or kidney cancer.

In nucleotides, the CDR3 is TGTGCCAGTAAGACAGTCCGGGTGACCGGGGAGCTGTTTTTT. Translating gives CASKTVRVTGELFF. The chain is built from TRBV6-5 and TRBJ2-2; tentative D call: TRBD1 (5 bases). Trimming removed 9 bases from V and 5 bases from J, with 16 bases in between. Germline V gene lookup returns CDR1 MNHEY and CDR2 SVGAGI. The CDR3 length is 14 residues.

The V gene is TRBV4-3, the J gene TRBJ2-1, with 8 bases fitting TRBD2. Germline V gives CDR1 LGHNA, CDR2 YSLEER. Losses at the gene ends were 4 bases for V and 1 base for J; bases not matched to a gene: 9. The CDR3 is 17 residues long. CDR3 sequence (DNA): TGCGCCAGCAGCCCCCGGGGTAGCGGGGAGTCCTACAATGAGCAGTTCTTC. Its translation is CASSPRGSGESYNEQFF.

The CDR3 nucleotides read TGTGCCAGTAGTCGACCCATCGCCGGAGGAGAAAAACTGTTTTTT. Translated: CASSRPIAGGEKLFF. V is TRBV19 and J is TRBJ1-4; D call uncertain. V was cut by 5 bases and J by 8 bases, with 18 bases left in between. Germline V gives CDR1 LNHDA, CDR2 SQIVND (reference sequence). The CDR3 consists of 15 residues.

The chain recombines TRBV15 with TRBJ2-7, with D perhaps TRBD2 (6 bases). Germline loops: CDR1 LNHNV, CDR2 YYDKDF (reference sequence). V was cut by 0 bases and J by 6 bases, with 6 bases left in between. CDR3 length: 12 residues. This CDR3 is CATSREGGEQYF. The CDR3 coding sequence is TGTGCCACCAGCAGAGAGGGGGGCGAGCAGTACTTC. Filled out from reference TRBV15 and TRBJ2-7, the complete variable domain reads DAMVIQNPRYQVTQFGKPVTLSCSQTLNHNVMYWYQQKSSQAPKLLFHYYDKDFNNEADTPDNFQSRRPNTSFCFLDIRSPGLGDTAMYLCATSREGGEQYFGPGTRLTVT.

This clone has only one observation. This chain joins TRBV19 and TRBJ2-7; D perhaps matches TRBD2 (5 bases). CDR1 and CDR2 from the germline V gene are LNHDA and SQIVND (reference sequence). Deletions cut 5 bases from V and 1 base from J, with 12 bases between. The CDR3 extends over 14 amino acids. As DNA, the CDR3 is TGTGCCAGTAGTTACGGAGCGGCTTCCTACGAGCAGTACTTC. Protein product: CASSYGAASYEQYF.

The rearrangement uses TRBV9 and TRBJ2-1; 9 bases match TRBD2. Germline CDR1 is SGDLS and CDR2 is YYNGEE. Germline trimming cut 4 bases from V and 7 bases from J; bases unmatched to any gene: 12. This CDR3 is built from 16 residues. The CDR3 loop is CASSNKREVLFNEQFF. For the CDR3, the DNA is TGTGCCAGCAGCAATAAGCGGGAGGTTTTATTTAATGAGCAGTTCTTC.

The J gene is TRBJ2-5, the V gene TRBV5-1; TRBD1 is a possible D gene (5 bases). Germline CDR1 reads SGHRS; CDR2 reads YFSETQ. This CDR3 has 16 amino acids. Trimming stripped 0 bases from V and 0 bases from J, with 12 bases between. The CDR3 loop is CASSLEGRAYQETQYF. The CDR3 DNA reads TGCGCCAGCAGCTTGGAAGGCAGGGCGTACCAAGAGACCCAGTACTTC. The full variable domain, with the rest looked up from reference TRBV5-1 and TRBJ2-5, is KAGVTQTPRYLIKTRGQQVTLSCSPISGHRSVSWYQQTPGQGLQFLFEYFSETQRNKGNFPGRFSGRQFSNSRSEMNVSTLELGDSALYLCASSLEGRAYQETQYFGPGTRLLVL.

This chain connects TRBV28 to TRBJ2-2; 8 positions match TRBD1. CDR1 MDHEN and CDR2 SYDVKM come from the germline V gene. The CDR3 extends over 16 amino acids. The V gene end was trimmed by 7 bases and the J gene end by 4 bases; junction bases not matched to a gene: 11. The CDR3 sequence is CASNSRLTGGTGELFF. The CDR3 DNA sequence: TGTGCCAGCAATTCACGCCTTACAGGGGGCACCGGGGAGCTGTTTTTT.

The V gene is TRBV5-6, the J gene TRBJ2-7; D unresolved. Germline V CDR1 and CDR2: SGHDT, YYEEEE. The CDR3 runs 14 residues. Trimming pared 3 bases from V and 2 bases from J, leaving 12 bases between. The DNA of the CDR3 is TGTGCCAGCAGCTCCCCCCCTGAAACCTACGAGCAGTACGTC. This gives the protein CASSSPPETYEQYV.

This clone appeared a few times. This chain joins TRBV7-2 and TRBJ2-7, with a possible D match to TRBD2 (5 bases). Germline values: CDR1 SGHTA, CDR2 FQGNSA. V was clipped by 4 bases and J by 3 bases, with 13 bases between them. This CDR3 has 14 amino acids. The CDR3 coding sequence is TGTGCCAGCAGCTCGATGGACTCCTTCTACGAGCAGTACTTC. This sequence encodes CASSSMDSFYEQYF.

V gene TRBV13 combines with J gene TRBJ1-1, with 7 positions matching TRBD1. V lost 2 bases, J lost 4 bases, and 4 bases stayed unmatched. Germline-derived CDR1 and CDR2 are PRHDT and FYEKMQ (reference sequence). This CDR3 comprises 14 residues. CDR3 coding DNA: TGTGCCAGCAGCTTACAGGGGGGTTTCACTGAAGCTTTCTTT. This encodes CASSLQGGFTEAFF.

V usage is TRBV19 and J usage is TRBJ1-1; D possibly corresponds to TRBD1 (6 bases). CDR3 length: 16 residues. With 4 bases removed from V and 1 base from J, the gap between germline ends came to 16 bases. Germline CDR1 reads LNHDA; CDR2 reads SQIVND (reference sequence). CDR3 region: CASSTIKRGANTEAFF. In DNA form, the CDR3 reads TGTGCCAGTAGTACAATAAAGAGGGGGGCGAACACTGAAGCTTTCTTT. The variable domain in full, completed from reference TRBV19 and TRBJ1-1, reads DGGITQSPKYLFRKEGQNVTLSCEQNLNHDAMYWYRQDPGQGLRLIYYSQIVNDFQKGDIAEGYSVSREKKESFPLTVTSAQKNPTAFYLCASSTIKRGANTEAFFGQGTRLTVV.